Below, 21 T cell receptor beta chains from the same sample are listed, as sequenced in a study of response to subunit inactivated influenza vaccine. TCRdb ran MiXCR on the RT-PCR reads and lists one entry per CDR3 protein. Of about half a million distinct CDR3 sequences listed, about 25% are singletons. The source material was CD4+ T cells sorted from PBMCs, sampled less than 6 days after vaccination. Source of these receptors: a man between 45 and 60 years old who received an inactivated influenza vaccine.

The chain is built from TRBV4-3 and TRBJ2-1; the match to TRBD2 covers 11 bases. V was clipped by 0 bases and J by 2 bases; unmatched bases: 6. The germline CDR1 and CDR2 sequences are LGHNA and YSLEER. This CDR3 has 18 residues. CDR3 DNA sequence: TGCGCCAGCAGCCAAGATCCCCAGACTAGCGGGACCTACAATGAGCAGTTCTTC. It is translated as CASSQDPQTSGTYNEQFF.

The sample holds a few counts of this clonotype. CDR3 sequence (DNA): TGTGCCAGCAGCTTAGTATTCGGGGGCACCTATAATTCACCCCTCCACTTT. As protein: CASSLVFGGTYNSPLHF. This chain connects TRBV7-2 to TRBJ1-6; D is perhaps TRBD1 (6 bases). CDR1 and CDR2 (germline): SGHTA, FQGNSA. Trimming removed 1 base from V and 2 bases from J, with 12 bases in between. There are 17 residues in the CDR3.

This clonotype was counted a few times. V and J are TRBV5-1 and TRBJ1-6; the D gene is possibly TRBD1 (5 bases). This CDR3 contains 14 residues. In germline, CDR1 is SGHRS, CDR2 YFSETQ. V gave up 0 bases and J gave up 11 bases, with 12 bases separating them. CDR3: CASSLARVGAPLHF. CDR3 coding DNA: TGCGCCAGCAGCTTGGCCAGGGTTGGGGCACCCCTCCACTTT.

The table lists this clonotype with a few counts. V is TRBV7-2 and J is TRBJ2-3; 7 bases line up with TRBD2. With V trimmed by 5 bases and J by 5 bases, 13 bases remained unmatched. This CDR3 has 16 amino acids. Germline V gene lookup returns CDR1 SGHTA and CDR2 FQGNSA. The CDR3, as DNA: TGTGCCAGCAGCCCAAAGGGAGGGTCCGCGGAAGATACGCAGTATTTT. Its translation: CASSPKGGSAEDTQYF.

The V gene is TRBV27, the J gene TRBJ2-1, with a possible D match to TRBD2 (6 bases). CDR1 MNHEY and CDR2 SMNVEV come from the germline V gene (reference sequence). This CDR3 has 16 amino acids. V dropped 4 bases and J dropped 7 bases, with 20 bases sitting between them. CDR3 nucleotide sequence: TGTGCCAGCAGTTCGGGGTGGGAGGCAGGGTCTAATGAGCAGTTCTTC. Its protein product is CASSSGWEAGSNEQFF.

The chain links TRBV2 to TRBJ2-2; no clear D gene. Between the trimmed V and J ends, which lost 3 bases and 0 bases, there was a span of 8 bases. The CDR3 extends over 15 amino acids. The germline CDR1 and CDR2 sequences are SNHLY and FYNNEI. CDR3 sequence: CASSDLFANTGELFF. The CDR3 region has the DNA TGTGCCAGCAGTGATCTGTTCGCGAACACCGGGGAGCTGTTTTTT. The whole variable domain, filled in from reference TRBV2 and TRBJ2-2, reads EPEVTQTPSHQVTQMGQEVILRCVPISNHLYFYWYRQILGQKVEFLVSFYNNEISEKSEIFDDQFSVERPDGSNFTLKIRSTKLEDSAMYFCASSDLFANTGELFFGEGSRLTVL.

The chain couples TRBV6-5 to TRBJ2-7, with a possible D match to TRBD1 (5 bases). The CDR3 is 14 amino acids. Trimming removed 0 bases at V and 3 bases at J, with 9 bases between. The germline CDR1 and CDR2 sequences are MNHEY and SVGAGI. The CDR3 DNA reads TGTGCCAGCAGTTACTCCCAGGGCCGCTACGAGCAGTACTTC. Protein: CASSYSQGRYEQYF.

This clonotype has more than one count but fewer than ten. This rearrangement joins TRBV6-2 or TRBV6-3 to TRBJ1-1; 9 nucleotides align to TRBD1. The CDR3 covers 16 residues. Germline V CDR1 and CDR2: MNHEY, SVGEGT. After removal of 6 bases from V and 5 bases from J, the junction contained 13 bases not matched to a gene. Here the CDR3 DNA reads TGTGCCAGCAGGCACCCAGCGGGACAGGGCATTACTGAAGCTTTCTTT. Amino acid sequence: CASRHPAGQGITEAFF.

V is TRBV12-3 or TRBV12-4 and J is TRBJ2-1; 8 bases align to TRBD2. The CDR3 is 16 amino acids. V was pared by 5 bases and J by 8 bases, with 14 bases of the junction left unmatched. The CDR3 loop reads CASSGSGLGWWYEQFF. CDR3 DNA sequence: TGTGCCAGCAGTGGCTCGGGACTAGGGTGGTGGTATGAGCAGTTCTTC.

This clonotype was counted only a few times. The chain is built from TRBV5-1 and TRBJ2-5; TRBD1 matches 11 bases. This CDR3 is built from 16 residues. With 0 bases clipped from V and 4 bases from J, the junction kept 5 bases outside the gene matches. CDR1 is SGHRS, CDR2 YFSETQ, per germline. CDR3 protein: CASSLVGQGASETQYF. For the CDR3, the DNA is TGCGCCAGCAGCTTGGTAGGACAGGGGGCATCAGAGACCCAGTACTTC. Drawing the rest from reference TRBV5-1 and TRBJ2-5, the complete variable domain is KAGVTQTPRYLIKTRGQQVTLSCSPISGHRSVSWYQQTPGQGLQFLFEYFSETQRNKGNFPGRFSGRQFSNSRSEMNVSTLELGDSALYLCASSLVGQGASETQYFGPGTRLLVL.

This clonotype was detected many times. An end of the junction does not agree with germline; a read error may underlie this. The CDR3 loop reads CASSLGTAQETQYF. For the CDR3, the DNA is TGTGCCAGCAGCCTCGGGACAGCACAGGAGACCCAGTACTTC. The rearrangement links TRBV5-1 to TRBJ2-5; 7 bases align to TRBD1. CDR1 and CDR2 from the germline V gene are SGHRS and YFSETQ. CDR3 length equals 14 residues. Together with reference TRBV5-1 and TRBJ2-5, the CDR3 gives the full variable domain: KAGVTQTPRYLIKTRGQQVTLSCSPISGHRSVSWYQQTPGQGLQFLFEYFSETQRNKGNFPGRFSGRQFSNSRSEMNVSTLELGDSALYLCASSLGTAQETQYFGPGTRLLVL.

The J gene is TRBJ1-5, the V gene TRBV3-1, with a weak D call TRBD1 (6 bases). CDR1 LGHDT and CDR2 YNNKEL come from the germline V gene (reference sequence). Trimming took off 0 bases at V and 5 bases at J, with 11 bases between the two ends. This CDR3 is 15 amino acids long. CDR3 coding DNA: TGTGCCAGCAGCCAAGATGGGGGGCCCGATCAGCCCCAGCATTTT. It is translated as CASSQDGGPDQPQHF.

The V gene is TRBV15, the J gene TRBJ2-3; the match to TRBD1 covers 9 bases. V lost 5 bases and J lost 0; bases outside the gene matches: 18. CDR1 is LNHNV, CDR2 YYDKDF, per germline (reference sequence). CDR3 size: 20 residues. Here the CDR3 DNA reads TGTGCCACCAGCGCAGACGGGTTATGGGACAGGGCGACTAGCACAGATACGCAGTATTTT. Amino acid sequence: CATSADGLWDRATSTDTQYF.

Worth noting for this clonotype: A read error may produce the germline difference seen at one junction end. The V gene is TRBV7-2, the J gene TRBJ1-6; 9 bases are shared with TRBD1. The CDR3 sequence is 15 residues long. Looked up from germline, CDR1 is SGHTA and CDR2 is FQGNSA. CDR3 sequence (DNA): TGCGCCAGCAGCTACGACAGGGGGGGTGACTCACCCCTCCACTTT. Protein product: CASSYDRGGDSPLHF.

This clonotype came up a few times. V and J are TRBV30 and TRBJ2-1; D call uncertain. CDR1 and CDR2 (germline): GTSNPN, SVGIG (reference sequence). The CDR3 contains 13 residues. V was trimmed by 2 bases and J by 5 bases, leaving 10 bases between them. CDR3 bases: TGTGCCTGGAGTCTCGACTGGAACAATGAGCAGTTCTTC. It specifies CAWSLDWNNEQFF. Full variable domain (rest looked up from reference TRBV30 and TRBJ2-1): SQTIHQWPATLVQPVGSPLSLECTVEGTSNPNLYWYRQAAGRGLQLLFYSVGIGQISSEVPQNLSASRPQDRQFILSSKKLLLSDSGFYLCAWSLDWNNEQFFGPGTRLTVL.

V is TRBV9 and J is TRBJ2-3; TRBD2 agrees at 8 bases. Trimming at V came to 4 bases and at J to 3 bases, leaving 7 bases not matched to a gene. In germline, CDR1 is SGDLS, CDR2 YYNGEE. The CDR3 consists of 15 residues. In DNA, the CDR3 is TGTGCCAGCAGCCCGACAGCGGGAGTTACAGATACGCAGTATTTT. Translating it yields CASSPTAGVTDTQYF.

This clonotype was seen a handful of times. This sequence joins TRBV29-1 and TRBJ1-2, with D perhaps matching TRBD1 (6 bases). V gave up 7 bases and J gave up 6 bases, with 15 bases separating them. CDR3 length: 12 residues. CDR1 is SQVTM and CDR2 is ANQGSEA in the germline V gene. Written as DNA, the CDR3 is TGCAGCGCCGAACAGGGTTTGGATGGCTACACCTTC. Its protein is CSAEQGLDGYTF.

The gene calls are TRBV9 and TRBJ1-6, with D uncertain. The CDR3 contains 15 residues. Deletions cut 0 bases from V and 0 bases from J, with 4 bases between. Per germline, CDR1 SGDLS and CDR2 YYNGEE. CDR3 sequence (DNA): TGTGCCAGCAGCGTAGCCAGCTCCTATAATTCACCCCTCCACTTT. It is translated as CASSVASSYNSPLHF.

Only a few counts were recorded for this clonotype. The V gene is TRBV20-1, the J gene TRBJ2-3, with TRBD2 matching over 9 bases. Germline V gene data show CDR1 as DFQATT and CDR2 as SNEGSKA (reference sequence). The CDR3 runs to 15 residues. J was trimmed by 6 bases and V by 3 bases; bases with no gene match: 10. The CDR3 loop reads CSASGAGGLVDTQYF. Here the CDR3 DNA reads TGCAGTGCTAGTGGGGCGGGGGGGCTAGTCGATACGCAGTATTTT.

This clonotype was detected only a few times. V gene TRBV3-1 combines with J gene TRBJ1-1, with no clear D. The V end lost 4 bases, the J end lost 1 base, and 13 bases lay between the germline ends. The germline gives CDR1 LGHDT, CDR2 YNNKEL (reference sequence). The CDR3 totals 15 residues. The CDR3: CASSPNAGSNTEAFF. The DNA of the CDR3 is TGTGCCAGCAGCCCGAACGCGGGGTCGAACACTGAAGCTTTCTTT.

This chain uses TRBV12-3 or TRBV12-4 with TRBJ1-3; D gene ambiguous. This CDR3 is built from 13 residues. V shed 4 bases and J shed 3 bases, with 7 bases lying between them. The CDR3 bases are TGTGCCAGCAGTTCGGCTGTTGGAAACACCATATATTTT. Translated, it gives CASSSAVGNTIYF.